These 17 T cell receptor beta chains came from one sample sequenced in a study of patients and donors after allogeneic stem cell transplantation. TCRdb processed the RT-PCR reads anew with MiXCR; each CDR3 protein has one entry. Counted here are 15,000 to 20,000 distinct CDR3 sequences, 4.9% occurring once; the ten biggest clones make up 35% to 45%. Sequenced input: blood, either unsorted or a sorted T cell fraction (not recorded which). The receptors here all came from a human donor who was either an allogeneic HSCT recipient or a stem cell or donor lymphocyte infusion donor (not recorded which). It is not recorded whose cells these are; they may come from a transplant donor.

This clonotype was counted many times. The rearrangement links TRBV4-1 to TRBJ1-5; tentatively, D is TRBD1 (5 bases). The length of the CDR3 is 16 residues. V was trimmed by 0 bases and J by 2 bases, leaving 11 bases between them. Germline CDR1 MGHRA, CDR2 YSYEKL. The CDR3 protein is CASSQEWRGGNQPQHF. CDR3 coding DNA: TGCGCCAGCAGCCAAGAGTGGCGGGGGGGCAATCAGCCCCAGCATTTT.

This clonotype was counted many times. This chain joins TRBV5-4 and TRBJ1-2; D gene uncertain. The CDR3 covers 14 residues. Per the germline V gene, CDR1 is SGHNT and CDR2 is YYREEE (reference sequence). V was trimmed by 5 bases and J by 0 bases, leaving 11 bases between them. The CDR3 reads CASRRTEANYGYTF. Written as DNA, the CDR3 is TGTGCCAGCAGAAGAACCGAAGCTAACTATGGCTACACCTTC.

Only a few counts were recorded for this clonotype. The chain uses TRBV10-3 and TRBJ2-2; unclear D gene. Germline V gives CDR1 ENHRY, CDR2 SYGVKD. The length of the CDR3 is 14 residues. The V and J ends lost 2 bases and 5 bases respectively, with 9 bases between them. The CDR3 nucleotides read TGTGCCATCAGTGAGCGGCGCAGGACCGGGGAGCTGTTTTTT. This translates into CAISERRRTGELFF.

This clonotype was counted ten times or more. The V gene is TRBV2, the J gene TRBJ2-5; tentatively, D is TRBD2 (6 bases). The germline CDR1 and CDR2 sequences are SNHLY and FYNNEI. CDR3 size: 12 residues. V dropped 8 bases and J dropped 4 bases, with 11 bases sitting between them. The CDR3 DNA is TGTGCCAGCGGGCGGGATGGAGAGACCCAGTACTTC. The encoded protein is CASGRDGETQYF.

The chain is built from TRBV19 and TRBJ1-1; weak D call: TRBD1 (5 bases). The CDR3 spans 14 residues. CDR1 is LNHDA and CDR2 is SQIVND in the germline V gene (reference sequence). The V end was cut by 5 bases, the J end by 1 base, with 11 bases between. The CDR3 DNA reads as TGTGCCAGTAGTGGTCGGGGGGGGAACACTGAAGCTTTCTTT. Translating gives CASSGRGGNTEAFF.

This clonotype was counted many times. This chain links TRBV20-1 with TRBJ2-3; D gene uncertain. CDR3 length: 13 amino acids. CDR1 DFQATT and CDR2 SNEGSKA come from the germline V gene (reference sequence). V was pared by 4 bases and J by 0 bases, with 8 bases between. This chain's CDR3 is CSATVSSTDTQYF. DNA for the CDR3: TGCAGTGCTACGGTATCTAGCACAGATACGCAGTATTTT.

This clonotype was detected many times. Written as DNA, the CDR3 is TGCGCCAGCAAACGAGACTCTGGAAACACCATATATTTT. Protein product: CASKRDSGNTIYF. V and J are TRBV5-1 and TRBJ1-3, with D unclear. The V end lost 6 bases, the J end lost 0 bases, and 7 bases lay between the germline ends. This CDR3 has 13 residues. Germline-derived CDR1 and CDR2 are SGHRS and YFSETQ.

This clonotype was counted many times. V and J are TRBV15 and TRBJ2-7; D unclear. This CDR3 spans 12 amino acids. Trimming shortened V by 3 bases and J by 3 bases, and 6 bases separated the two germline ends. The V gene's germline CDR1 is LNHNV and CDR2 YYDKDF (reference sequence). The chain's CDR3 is CATSRGYYEQYF. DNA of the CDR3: TGTGCCACCAGCAGGGGGTACTACGAGCAGTACTTC.

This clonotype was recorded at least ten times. CDR3 nucleotides: TGTGCCATCAGTGAGTCGGGAAGAAGGGGGTACGGGGAGCTGTTTTTT. Protein product: CAISESGRRGYGELFF. V is TRBV10-3 and J is TRBJ2-2; D possibly corresponds to TRBD1 (6 bases). Germline V gives CDR1 ENHRY, CDR2 SYGVKD. Trimming stripped 0 bases from V and 7 bases from J, with 15 bases between. The CDR3 spans 16 residues.

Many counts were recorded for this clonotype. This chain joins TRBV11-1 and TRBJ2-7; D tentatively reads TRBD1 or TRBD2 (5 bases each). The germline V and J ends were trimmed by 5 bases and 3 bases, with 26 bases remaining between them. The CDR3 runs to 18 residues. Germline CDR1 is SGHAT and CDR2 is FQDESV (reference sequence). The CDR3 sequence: CASSSGGGGSTGLYEQYF. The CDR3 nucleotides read TGTGCCAGCAGCAGCGGAGGCGGCGGGTCCACAGGCCTCTACGAGCAGTACTTC. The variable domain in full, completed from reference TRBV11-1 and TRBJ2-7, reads EAEVAQSPRYKITEKSQAVAFWCDPISGHATLYWYRQILGQGPELLVQFQDESVVDDSQLPKDRFSAERLKGVDSTLKIQPAELGDSAMYLCASSSGGGGSTGLYEQYFGPGTRLTVT.

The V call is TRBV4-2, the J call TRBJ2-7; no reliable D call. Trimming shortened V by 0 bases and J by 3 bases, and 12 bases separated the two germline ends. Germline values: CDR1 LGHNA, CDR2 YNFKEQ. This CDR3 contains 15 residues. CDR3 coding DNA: TGTGCCAGCAGCCAAGATCTTGCTAGTAACTACGAGCAGTACTTC. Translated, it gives CASSQDLASNYEQYF.

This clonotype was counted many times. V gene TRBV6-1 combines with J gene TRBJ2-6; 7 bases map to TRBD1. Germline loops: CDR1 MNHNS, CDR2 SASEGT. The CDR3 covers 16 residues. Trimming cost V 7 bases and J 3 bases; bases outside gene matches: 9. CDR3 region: CASKGTDLFGANVLTF. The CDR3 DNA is TGTGCCAGCAAGGGGACAGATTTGTTTGGGGCCAACGTCCTGACTTTC.

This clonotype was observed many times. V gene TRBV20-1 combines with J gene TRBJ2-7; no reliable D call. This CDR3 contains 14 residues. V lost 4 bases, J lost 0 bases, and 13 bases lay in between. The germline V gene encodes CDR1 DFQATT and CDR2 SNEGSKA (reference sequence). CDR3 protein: CSANAPQSSYEQYF. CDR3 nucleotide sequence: TGCAGTGCTAACGCCCCCCAGAGCTCCTACGAGCAGTACTTC.

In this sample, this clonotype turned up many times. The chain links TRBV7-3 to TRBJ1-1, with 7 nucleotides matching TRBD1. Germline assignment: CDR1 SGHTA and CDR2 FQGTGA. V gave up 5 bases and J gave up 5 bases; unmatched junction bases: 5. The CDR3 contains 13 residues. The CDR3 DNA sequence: TGTGCCAGCAGCCGCCAGGGGGGTACTGAAGCTTTCTTT. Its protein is CASSRQGGTEAFF.

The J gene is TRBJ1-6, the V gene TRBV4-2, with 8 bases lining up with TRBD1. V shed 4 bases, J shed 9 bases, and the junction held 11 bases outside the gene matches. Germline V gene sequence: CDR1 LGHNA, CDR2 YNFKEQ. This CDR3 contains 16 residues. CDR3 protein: CASSLQGQGAGSPLHF. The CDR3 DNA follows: TGTGCCAGCAGCCTCCAAGGTCAGGGGGCAGGTTCACCCCTCCACTTT.

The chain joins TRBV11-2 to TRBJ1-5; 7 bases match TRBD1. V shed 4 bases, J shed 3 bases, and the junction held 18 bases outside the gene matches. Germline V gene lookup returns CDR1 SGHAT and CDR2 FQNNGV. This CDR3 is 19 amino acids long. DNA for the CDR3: TGTGCCAGCAGCTACCGAAGGGACAGCAATTACTTCACCAATCAGCCCCAGCATTTT. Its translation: CASSYRRDSNYFTNQPQHF.

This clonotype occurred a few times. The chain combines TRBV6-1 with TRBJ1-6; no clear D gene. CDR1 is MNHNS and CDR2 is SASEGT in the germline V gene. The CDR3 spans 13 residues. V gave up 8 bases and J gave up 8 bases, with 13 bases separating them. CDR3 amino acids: CASFEGTHSPLHF. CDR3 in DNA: TGTGCCAGCTTCGAGGGAACCCATTCACCCCTCCACTTT.